The sequence of this T cell receptor beta chain was determined in a study of T cell responses to AZD1222 COVID-19 vaccine. The study, taken as a whole, reports: Donors were mostly white British, more females; clonal diversity possibly underestimated. Spike-specific TCR breadth and depth rose after two AZD1222 doses. Nearly half of spike-specific TCRs reportedly go after variant regions that carry no mutations.

TCRdb keeps only in-frame clones here, not all; method: immunoSEQ multiplex PCR. The sample comprises 140,000 to 150,000 clones, approximately 90% of which are singletons, and 3.5% to 4% rests with the top ten. A single count supports this clone. Antigen unknown. V gave up 1 base and J gave up 10 bases, with 18 bases separating them. The CDR3 runs to 15 residues. CDR1 is KGHDR, CDR2 SFDVKD, per germline. This chain joins TRBV24-1 and TRBJ1-1; D is unresolved. The receptor was isolated from an adult who received the AZD1222 COVID-19 vaccine. Sequenced material: peripheral blood, taken 28 days after the second AZD1222 dose. CDR3 residues: CATSDFGPVAAPAFF. CDR3 DNA: TGTGCCACCAGTGATTTCGGCCCAGTGGCAGCCCCAGCTTTCTTT.